The 3 T cell receptor beta chains below all came from one sample that was sequenced in a study of shared T cell receptors in the human thymus. Method: immunoSEQ multiplex PCR; TCRdb's copy keeps in-frame clones and lacks some. The table shows approximately 660,000 clones, with over 75% occurring only once. These data also featured in a second study, about human thymus T cells.

Sequenced input: thymocytes. The source of these receptors is a boy under two years old with a congenital heart defect.

The rearrangement links TRBV6-5 to TRBJ2-2, with TRBD2 identical over 7 bases. Looked up from germline, CDR1 is MNHEY and CDR2 is SVGAGI. The CDR3 has 16 amino acids. With V trimmed by 4 bases and J by 4 bases, 9 bases remained unmatched. The CDR3 sequence: CASSCAGRRCTGELFF. For the CDR3, the DNA is TGTGCCAGCAGTTGCGCCGGGAGGAGGTGCACCGGGGAGCTGTTTTTT.

The chain combines TRBV5-1 with TRBJ1-1; no firm D call. V shed 2 bases and J shed 1 base, with 9 bases lying between them. Germline V lookup: CDR1 SGHRS, CDR2 YFSETQ. The CDR3 is 14 amino acids. CDR3 loop: CASSFGQQNTEAFF. In nucleotides, the CDR3 is TGCGCCAGCAGCTTTGGGCAGCAGAACACTGAAGCTTTCTTT.

About this clone: The sample carries other DNA sequences with the same CDR3. This chain connects TRBV27 to TRBJ2-3, with D tentatively TRBD2 (6 bases). CDR1 is MNHEY, CDR2 SMNVEV, per germline (reference sequence). V lost 3 bases, J lost 9 bases, and 7 bases lay in between. The CDR3 runs 11 residues. The CDR3 DNA reads TGTGCCAGCAGTTTCGGGGGAACGCAGTATTTT. Amino acids: CASSFGGTQYF.